These 14 T cell receptor beta chains were sequenced from one sample in a study of HIV-infected patients and healthy controls. TCRdb analysed the 5' RACE reads with MiXCR anew, one entry per CDR3 protein. The sample consists of more than 60,000 distinct CDR3 sequences, over 15% of them appearing once. The sequenced sample was CD4+ T cells from blood. These receptors originate from a human donor in good health.

The chain recombines TRBV5-6 with TRBJ2-3, with a tentative D call TRBD2 (5 bases). Per the germline V gene, CDR1 is SGHDT and CDR2 is YYEEEE. V lost 2 bases to trimming and J lost 0 bases, with 10 bases between them. The CDR3 loop spans 15 amino acids. CDR3 amino acids: CASSFGAVSTDTQYF. The CDR3 nucleotides read TGTGCCAGCAGCTTCGGAGCGGTTAGCACAGATACGCAGTATTTT.

V usage is TRBV19 and J usage is TRBJ1-2; the D gene is possibly TRBD1 (5 bases). V was pared by 7 bases and J by 1 base, with 13 bases between. Germline V CDR1 and CDR2: LNHDA, SQIVND (reference sequence). This CDR3 region has 14 residues. Here the CDR3 reads CASTHRGGNYGYTF. In DNA form, the CDR3 reads TGTGCCAGTACCCATAGGGGCGGTAACTATGGCTACACCTTC.

The CDR3 is CASSSQGRQPQHF. As DNA, the CDR3 is TGTGCCAGCAGTTCACAGGGACGACAGCCCCAGCATTTT. The genes are TRBV12-3 or TRBV12-4 and TRBJ1-5, with a possible D match to TRBD1 (6 bases). The length of the CDR3 is 13 residues. V was trimmed by 4 bases and J by 7 bases, leaving 11 bases between them.

The chain links TRBV12-3 or TRBV12-4 to TRBJ2-1; D is unresolved. V was clipped by 3 bases and J by 6 bases, with 12 bases between them. The CDR3 extends over 14 amino acids. The CDR3 DNA sequence: TGTGCCAGCAGTTTGAGGTTAACTACCAATGAGCAGTTCTTC. This encodes CASSLRLTTNEQFF.

This clonotype was picked up many times. The CDR3 is CASSSGGGGNSPLHF. The DNA of the CDR3 is TGTGCCAGCAGTTCGGGGGGGGGTGGCAATTCACCCCTCCACTTT. The chain joins TRBV12-3 or TRBV12-4 to TRBJ1-6; tentatively, D is TRBD1 (5 bases). The CDR3 is 15 residues long. Trimming stripped 4 bases from V and 7 bases from J, with 14 bases between.

This clonotype was seen a few times. V and J are TRBV7-2 and TRBJ2-3; 7 nucleotides line up with TRBD2. Looked up from germline, CDR1 is SGHTA and CDR2 is FQGNSA. This CDR3 has 15 amino acids. The V and J ends lost 5 bases and 1 base, in that order; junction bases with no gene match: 6. CDR3 residues: CASSNSGFGTDTQYF. The CDR3 region has the DNA TGTGCCAGCAGCAATAGCGGGTTTGGCACAGATACGCAGTATTTT.

This sequence joins TRBV2 and TRBJ2-1; D remains unclear. The CDR3 covers 12 residues. Germline V gives CDR1 SNHLY, CDR2 FYNNEI. The V end lost 5 bases, the J end lost 5 bases, and 7 bases lay between the germline ends. The CDR3 nucleotides are TGTGCCAGCAGTTTCAGTAACAATGAGCAGTTCTTC. Translating gives CASSFSNNEQFF.

This clonotype was detected only a few times. CDR3 sequence (DNA): TGTGCCACCAGCAGAGGGACAGGTGACAATCAGCCCCAGCATTTT. Translated, it gives CATSRGTGDNQPQHF. The gene calls are TRBV15 and TRBJ1-5, with 7 bases aligning to TRBD1. The V gene end was trimmed by 1 base and the J gene end by 3 bases; junction bases not matched to a gene: 3. The CDR3 sequence is 15 residues long. Per germline, CDR1 LNHNV and CDR2 YYDKDF (reference sequence).

The genes are TRBV23-1 and TRBJ2-5, with D perhaps matching TRBD1 (6 bases). TRBV23-1 has ORF status, its function being uncertain. With 6 bases removed from V and 4 bases from J, the gap between germline ends came to 9 bases. The CDR3 covers 12 residues. The CDR3 is CASRRGSETQYF. The CDR3 nucleotides are TGCGCCAGCAGAAGGGGGTCAGAGACCCAGTACTTC.

The table lists this clonotype with many counts. The chain links TRBV6-5 to TRBJ2-7; tentatively, D is TRBD2 (6 bases). The CDR3 contains 12 residues. The V gene's germline CDR1 is MNHEY and CDR2 SVGAGI. V lost 0 bases and J lost 6, with 6 bases in between. The CDR3 is CASSYSGGEQYF. CDR3 nucleotides: TGTGCCAGCAGTTACTCGGGGGGCGAGCAGTACTTC.

This sequence joins TRBV7-2 and TRBJ1-2; possibly TRBD1 for D (6 bases). The ends were cut back, 0 bases at V and 6 bases at J, with 11 bases in the middle. The germline V gene encodes CDR1 SGHTA and CDR2 FQGNSA. The CDR3 spans 14 residues. CDR3 nucleotides: TGTGCCAGCAGCTTAGCTGCGGGGGCTAATGGCTACACCTTC. This codes for CASSLAAGANGYTF. The entire variable domain, with the rest obtained from reference TRBV7-2 and TRBJ1-2, is as follows: GAGVSQSPSNKVTEKGKDVELRCDPISGHTALYWYRQSLGQGLEFLIYFQGNSAPDKSGLPSDRFSAERTGGSVSTLTIQRTQQEDSAVYLCASSLAAGANGYTFGSGTRLTVV.

The V and J genes are TRBV5-5 and TRBJ2-3; D unclear. The V and J ends lost 4 bases and 2 bases respectively, with 8 bases between them. Germline CDR1 is SGHKS and CDR2 is YYEKEE (reference sequence). This CDR3 is built from 13 residues. CDR3 in amino acids: CASSPGYTDTQYF. CDR3 in DNA: TGTGCCAGCAGCCCCGGTTACACAGATACGCAGTATTTT. The full variable domain, in which reference TRBV5-5 and TRBJ2-3 provide the parts outside the CDR3, is DAGVTQSPTHLIKTRGQQVTLRCSPISGHKSVSWYQQVLGQGPQFIFQYYEKEERGRGNFPDRFSARQFPNYSSELNVNALLLGDSALYLCASSPGYTDTQYFGPGTRLTVL.

V and J are TRBV29-1 and TRBJ2-7; 7 bases agree with TRBD2. Unmatched junction bases numbered 0, after V lost 4 bases and J lost 0 bases. Germline values: CDR1 SQVTM, CDR2 ANQGSEA. CDR3 length: 12 residues. CDR3 protein: CSVGLASYEQYF. For the CDR3, the DNA is TGCAGCGTTGGACTAGCCTCCTACGAGCAGTACTTC.

This clonotype was picked up a small number of times. This chain links TRBV19 with TRBJ1-2; D is ambiguous. Germline assignment: CDR1 LNHDA and CDR2 SQIVND (reference sequence). This CDR3 has 13 residues. V was shortened by 3 bases and J by 5 bases, with 10 bases between the two germline ends. CDR3 bases: TGTGCCAGTAGTATCTTGGCCGAATATGGCTACACCTTC. Its protein product is CASSILAEYGYTF.